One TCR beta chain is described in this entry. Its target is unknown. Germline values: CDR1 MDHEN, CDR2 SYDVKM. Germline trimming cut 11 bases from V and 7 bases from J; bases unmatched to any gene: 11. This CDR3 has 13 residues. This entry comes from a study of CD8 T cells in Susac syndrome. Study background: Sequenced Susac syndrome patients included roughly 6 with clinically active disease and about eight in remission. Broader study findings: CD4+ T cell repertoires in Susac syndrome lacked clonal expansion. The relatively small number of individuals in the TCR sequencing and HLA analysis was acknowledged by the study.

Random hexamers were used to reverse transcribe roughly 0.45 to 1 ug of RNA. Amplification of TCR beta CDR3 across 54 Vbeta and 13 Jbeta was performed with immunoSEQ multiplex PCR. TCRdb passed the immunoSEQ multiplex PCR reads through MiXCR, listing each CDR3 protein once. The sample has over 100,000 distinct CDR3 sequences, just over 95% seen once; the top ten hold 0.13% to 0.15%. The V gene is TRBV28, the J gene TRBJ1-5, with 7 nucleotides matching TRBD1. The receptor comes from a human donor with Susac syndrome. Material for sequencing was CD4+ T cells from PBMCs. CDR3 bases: TGTGCCCGAGGACAGGTCACCGGGCAGCCCCAGCATTTT. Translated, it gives CARGQVTGQPQHF.